This T cell receptor (beta chain) was sequenced during a study of T cell responses to AZD1222 COVID-19 vaccine. Study information: Analysis merged second doses at about 4 or about 12 weeks. General study points: Baseline serostatus was positive in only a handful of AZD1222 recipients. Mapped onto spike, vaccine-associated CD4 TCRs spanned it and were dominant at 160-218 and 743-854. Donors were chiefly white British, with a greater number of females, and clonal diversity was perhaps underestimated.

To note about this clone: As yet, its antigen is unknown.

This CDR3 is 16 amino acids long. Trimming cost V 2 bases and J 6 bases; bases outside gene matches: 8. The germline V gene has CDR1 MNHEY and CDR2 SMNVEV (reference sequence). TCRdb's copy holds only in-frame clones and misses some; the assay was immunoSEQ multiplex PCR. The data contain about 140,000 clones, roughly 89% of them singletons. The source of this sequence is an adult in good health. This sequence joins TRBV27 and TRBJ1-2; 11 bases fit TRBD1. The sequencing here drew on peripheral blood, taken on day 0 of AZD1222 vaccination. The chain's CDR3 is CASSLRTGGAGDGYTF. CDR3 sequence (DNA): TGTGCCAGCAGTTTACGGACAGGGGGCGCGGGGGATGGCTACACCTTC.